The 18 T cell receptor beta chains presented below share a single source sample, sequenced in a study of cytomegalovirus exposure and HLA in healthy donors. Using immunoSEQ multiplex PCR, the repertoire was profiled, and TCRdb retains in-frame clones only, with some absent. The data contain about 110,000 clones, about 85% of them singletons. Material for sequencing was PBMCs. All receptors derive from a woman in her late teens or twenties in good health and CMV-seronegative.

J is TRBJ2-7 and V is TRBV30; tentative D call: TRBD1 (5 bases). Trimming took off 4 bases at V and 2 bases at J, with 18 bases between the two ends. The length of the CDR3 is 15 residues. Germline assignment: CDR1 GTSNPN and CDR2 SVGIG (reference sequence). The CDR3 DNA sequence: TGTGCCTGGACGGGTGACAGCCAACCTACCTACGAGCAGTACTTC. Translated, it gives CAWTGDSQPTYEQYF.

The CDR3 sequence is CASSDSRSGANVLTF. The CDR3 bases are TGTGCCAGCAGTGACTCTCGGTCTGGGGCCAACGTCCTGACTTTC. V and J are TRBV6-4 and TRBJ2-6; D is ambiguous. Trimming pared 0 bases from V and 1 base from J, leaving 4 bases between. CDR1 MRHNA and CDR2 SNTAGT come from the germline V gene. There are 15 residues in the CDR3.

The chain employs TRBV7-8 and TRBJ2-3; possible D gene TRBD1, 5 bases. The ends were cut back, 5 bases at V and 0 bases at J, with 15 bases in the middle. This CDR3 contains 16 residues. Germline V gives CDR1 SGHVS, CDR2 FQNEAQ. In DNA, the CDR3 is TGTGCCAGCAGCCTCAATAGGGCAGGGAGCACAGATACGCAGTATTTT. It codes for CASSLNRAGSTDTQYF.

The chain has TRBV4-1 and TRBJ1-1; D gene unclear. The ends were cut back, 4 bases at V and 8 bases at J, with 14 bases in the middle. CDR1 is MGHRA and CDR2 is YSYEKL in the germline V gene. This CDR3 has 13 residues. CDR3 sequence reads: CASSPLPQEEAFF. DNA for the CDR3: TGCGCCAGCAGCCCACTCCCCCAGGAAGAAGCTTTCTTT.

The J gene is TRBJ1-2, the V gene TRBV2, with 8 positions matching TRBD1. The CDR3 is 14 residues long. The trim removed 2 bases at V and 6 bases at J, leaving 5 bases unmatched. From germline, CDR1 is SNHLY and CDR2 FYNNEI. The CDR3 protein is CASSEINRGNGYTF. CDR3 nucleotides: TGTGCCAGCAGTGAAATAAACAGGGGGAATGGCTACACCTTC.

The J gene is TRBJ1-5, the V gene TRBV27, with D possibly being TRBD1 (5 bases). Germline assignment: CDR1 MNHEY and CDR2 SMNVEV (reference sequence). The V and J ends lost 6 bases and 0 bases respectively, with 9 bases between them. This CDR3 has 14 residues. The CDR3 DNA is TGTGCCAGCAGGCCAGGGATTAGCAATCAGCCCCAGCATTTT. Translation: CASRPGISNQPQHF.

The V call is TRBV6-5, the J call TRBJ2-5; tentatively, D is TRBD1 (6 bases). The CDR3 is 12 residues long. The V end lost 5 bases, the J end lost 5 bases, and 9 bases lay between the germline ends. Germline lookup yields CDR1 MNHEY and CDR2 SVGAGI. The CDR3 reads CASSTGWETQYF. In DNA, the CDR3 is TGTGCCAGCAGTACAGGGTGGGAGACCCAGTACTTC.

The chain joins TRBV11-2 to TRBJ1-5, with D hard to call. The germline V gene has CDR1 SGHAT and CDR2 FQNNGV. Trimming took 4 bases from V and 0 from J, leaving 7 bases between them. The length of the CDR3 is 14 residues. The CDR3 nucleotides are TGTGCCAGCAGCTCTACCAATAGCAATCAGCCCCAGCATTTT. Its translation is CASSSTNSNQPQHF.

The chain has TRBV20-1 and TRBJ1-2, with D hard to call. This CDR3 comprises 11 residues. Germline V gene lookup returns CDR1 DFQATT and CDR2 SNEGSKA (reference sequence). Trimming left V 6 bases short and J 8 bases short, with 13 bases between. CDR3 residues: CSALVNGGYTF. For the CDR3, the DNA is TGCAGTGCCCTCGTAAATGGCGGCTACACCTTC.

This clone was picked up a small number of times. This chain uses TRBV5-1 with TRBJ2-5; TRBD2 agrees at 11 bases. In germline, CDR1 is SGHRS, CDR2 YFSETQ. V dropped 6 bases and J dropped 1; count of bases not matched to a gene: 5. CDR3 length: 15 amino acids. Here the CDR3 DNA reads TGCGCCAGCACTAGACTAGCGGGGATCCAAGAGACCCAGTACTTC. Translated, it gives CASTRLAGIQETQYF.

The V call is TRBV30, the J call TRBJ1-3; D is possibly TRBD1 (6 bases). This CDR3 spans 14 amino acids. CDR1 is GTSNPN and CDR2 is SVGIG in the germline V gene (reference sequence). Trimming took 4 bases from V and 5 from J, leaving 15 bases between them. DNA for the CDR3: TGTGCCTGGACCCCAGGACAGCTAAGAAACACCATATATTTT. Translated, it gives CAWTPGQLRNTIYF.

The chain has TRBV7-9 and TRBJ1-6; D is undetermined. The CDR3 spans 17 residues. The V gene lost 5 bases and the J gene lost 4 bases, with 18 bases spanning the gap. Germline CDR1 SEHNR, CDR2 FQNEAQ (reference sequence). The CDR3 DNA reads TGTGCCAGCAGCGGTACTGACGGGGTCATATATAATTCACCCCTCCACTTT. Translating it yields CASSGTDGVIYNSPLHF.

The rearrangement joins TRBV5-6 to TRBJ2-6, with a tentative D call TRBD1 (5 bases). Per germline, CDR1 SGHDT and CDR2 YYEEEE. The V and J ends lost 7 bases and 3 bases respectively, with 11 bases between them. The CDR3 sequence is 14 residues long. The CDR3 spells CASGPGFGANVLTF. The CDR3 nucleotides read TGTGCCAGCGGCCCAGGGTTTGGGGCCAACGTCCTGACTTTC. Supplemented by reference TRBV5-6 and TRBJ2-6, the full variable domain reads DAGVTQSPTHLIKTRGQQVTLRCSPKSGHDTVSWYQQALGQGPQFIFQYYEEEERQRGNFPDRFSGHQFPNYSSELNVNALLLGDSALYLCASGPGFGANVLTFGAGSRLTVL.

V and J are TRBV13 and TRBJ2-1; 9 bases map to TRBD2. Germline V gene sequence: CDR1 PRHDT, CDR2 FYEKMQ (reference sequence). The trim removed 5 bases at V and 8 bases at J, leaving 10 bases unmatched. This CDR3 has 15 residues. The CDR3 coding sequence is TGTGCCAGCAGCACAGCGGGGGGTAAGGGTCATGAGCAGTTCTTC. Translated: CASSTAGGKGHEQFF.

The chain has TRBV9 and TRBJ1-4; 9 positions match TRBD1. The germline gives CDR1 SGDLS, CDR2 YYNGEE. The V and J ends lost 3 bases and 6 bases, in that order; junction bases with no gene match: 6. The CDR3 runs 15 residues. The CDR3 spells CASSALGDRDEKLFF. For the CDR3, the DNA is TGTGCCAGCAGCGCACTGGGGGACAGGGATGAAAAACTGTTTTTT.

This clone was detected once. The CDR3 reads CASSPTGNNQPQHF. CDR3 coding DNA: TGTGCCAGCTCACCGACAGGAAACAATCAGCCCCAGCATTTT. The V gene is TRBV18, the J gene TRBJ1-5; possible D gene TRBD1, 6 bases. This CDR3 has 14 amino acids. V lost 3 bases and J 3 bases, leaving 9 bases between the germline ends. Germline V gene sequence: CDR1 KGHSH, CDR2 LQKENI.

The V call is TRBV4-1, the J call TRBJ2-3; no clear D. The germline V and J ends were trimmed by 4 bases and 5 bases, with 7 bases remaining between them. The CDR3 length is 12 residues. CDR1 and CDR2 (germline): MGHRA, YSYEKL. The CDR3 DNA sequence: TGCGCCAGCAGCCTTTCGGGAGATACGCAGTATTTT. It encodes CASSLSGDTQYF.

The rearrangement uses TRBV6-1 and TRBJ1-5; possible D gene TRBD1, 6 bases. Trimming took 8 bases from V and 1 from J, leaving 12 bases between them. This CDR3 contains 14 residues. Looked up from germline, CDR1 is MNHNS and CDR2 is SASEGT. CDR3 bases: TGTGCCAGCCGGGACACCGGGAGCAATCAGCCCCAGCATTTT. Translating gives CASRDTGSNQPQHF.